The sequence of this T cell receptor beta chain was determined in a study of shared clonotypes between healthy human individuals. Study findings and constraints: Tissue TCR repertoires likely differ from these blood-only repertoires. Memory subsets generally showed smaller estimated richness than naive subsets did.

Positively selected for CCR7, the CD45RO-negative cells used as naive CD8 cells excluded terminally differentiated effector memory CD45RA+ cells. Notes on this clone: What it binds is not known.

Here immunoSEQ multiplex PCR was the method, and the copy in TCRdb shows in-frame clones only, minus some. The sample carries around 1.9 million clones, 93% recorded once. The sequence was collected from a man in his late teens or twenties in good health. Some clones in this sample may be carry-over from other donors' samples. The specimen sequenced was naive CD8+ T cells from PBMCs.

The CDR3 reads CASSYPTGKGSETQYF. In nucleotides, the CDR3 is TGTGCCAGCAGTTATCCAACAGGGAAAGGGTCAGAGACCCAGTACTTC. V gene TRBV28 combines with J gene TRBJ2-5; D is perhaps TRBD1 (6 bases). The V end lost 4 bases, the J end lost 4 bases, and 19 bases lay between the germline ends. The CDR3 length is 16 residues. Germline CDR1 is MDHEN and CDR2 is SYDVKM.